The clone carrying this TCR beta chain was detected a few times. Antigen specificity is unknown. This sample is drawn from a study of CD8 T cells in ankylosing spondylitis. Overall study findings and caveats: Relatively rare in peripheral blood, disease-linked clones were also CD8+. There was reportedly significant enrichment of clones that were disease-linked in matched ankylosing spondylitis synovial fluid. Certain motif variants had earlier been reported in reactive arthritis synovial fluid and blood. Blood from ankylosing spondylitis patients appeared to carry a characteristic roughly eight-variant TCR beta motif.

Making the TCR beta libraries involved quantitative 5'-RACE with molecular barcodes. A single record per CDR3 protein comes from TCRdb applying MiXCR to the 5' RACE reads. The table shows hundreds of thousands of distinct CDR3 sequences, with about 11% occurring only once. Germline CDR1 reads MNHNS; CDR2 reads SASEGT. The length of the CDR3 is 13 residues. V lost 8 bases and J 1 base, leaving 10 bases between the germline ends. The V and J genes are TRBV6-1 and TRBJ2-3; D unresolved. This sequence originates from a male donor with ankylosing spondylitis. The sample comprised blood, either unsorted or a sorted T cell fraction (not recorded which). The CDR3, as DNA: TGTGCCAGCCAGATGACGGGCACAGATACGCAGTATTTT. Residues: CASQMTGTDTQYF.